One and the same sample provided the 14 T cell receptor beta chains below, sequenced in a study of blood T cell repertoires in COVID-19. Clones were sequenced by immunoSEQ multiplex PCR, and TCRdb holds only the in-frame ones, with some missing. This table holds around 49,000 clones, roughly four fifths found once. The specimen was peripheral blood. These receptor sequences come from a woman in her fifties or sixties with acute or convalescent COVID-19.

V and J are TRBV30 and TRBJ2-3; 12 bases align to TRBD2. CDR3 length: 15 residues. In germline, CDR1 is GTSNPN, CDR2 SVGIG (reference sequence). V was clipped by 1 base and J by 4 bases; unmatched bases: 3. For the CDR3, the DNA is TGTGCCTGGAGTGCACTAGCGGGAGGCGCAGATACGCAGTATTTT. Translated: CAWSALAGGADTQYF.

This clone was detected once. The V and J genes are TRBV28 and TRBJ1-2; TRBD1 aligns across 8 bases. Germline V CDR1 and CDR2: MDHEN, SYDVKM. The CDR3 extends over 15 amino acids. The trim removed 8 bases at V and 3 bases at J, leaving 11 bases unmatched. DNA for the CDR3: TGTGCCAGCGAGTCCTCCGGGACAGGCTACTATGGCTACACCTTC. Translated, it gives CASESSGTGYYGYTF.

The chain employs TRBV27 and TRBJ1-1; a possible D gene is TRBD1 (5 bases). The CDR3 contains 16 residues. Trimming took off 4 bases at V and 0 bases at J, with 15 bases between the two ends. Per germline, CDR1 MNHEY and CDR2 SMNVEV (reference sequence). The CDR3 nucleotides are TGTGCCAGCAGTTCTTCAAGGACATCACTGAACACTGAAGCTTTCTTT. Its translation is CASSSSRTSLNTEAFF.

The CDR3 DNA reads as TGTGCCAGCAGCTTAATAGGGACAGGGGATGGCTACACCTTC. It codes for CASSLIGTGDGYTF. The J gene is TRBJ1-2, the V gene TRBV7-6, with TRBD1 identical over 10 bases. The CDR3 has 14 amino acids. The germline V gene encodes CDR1 SGHVS and CDR2 FNYEAQ. V dropped 2 bases and J dropped 6; count of bases not matched to a gene: 3. Looking up the rest from reference TRBV7-6 and TRBJ1-2 gives the full variable domain: GAGVSQSPRYKVTKRGQDVALRCDPISGHVSLYWYRQALGQGPEFLTYFNYEAQQDKSGLPNDRFSAERPEGSISTLTIQRTEQRDSAMYRCASSLIGTGDGYTFGSGTRLTVV.

The chain couples TRBV5-4 to TRBJ2-3; D remains unclear. Germline values: CDR1 SGHNT, CDR2 YYREEE (reference sequence). There are 14 residues in the CDR3. The V gene lost 1 base and the J gene lost 0 bases, with 6 bases spanning the gap. CDR3 protein: CASSLIASTDTQYF. The CDR3 DNA reads as TGTGCCAGCAGCTTGATAGCTAGCACAGATACGCAGTATTTT.

This clone has just a few counts. The J gene is TRBJ2-3, the V gene TRBV9; 7 bases fit TRBD2. The CDR3 is 14 residues long. V trimming: 6 bases; J trimming: 0 bases; junction bases outside the gene matches: 4. The V gene's germline CDR1 is SGDLS and CDR2 YYNGEE. The CDR3 here is CASNSGRSTDTQYF. CDR3 nucleotide sequence: TGTGCCAGCAATAGCGGGCGTAGCACAGATACGCAGTATTTT.

There are a few counts of this clone. The chain carries TRBV12-5 and TRBJ2-2, with TRBD2 matching 12 bases. The V and J ends lost 0 bases and 0 bases, in that order; junction bases with no gene match: 8. This CDR3 is 20 amino acids long. Germline V lookup: CDR1 LGHNT, CDR2 FRNRAP. The CDR3 DNA is TGTGCTAGTGGTTTGGTATTTGGTACTAGCGGGAGGACGAACACCGGGGAGCTGTTTTTT. Its protein is CASGLVFGTSGRTNTGELFF.

The rearrangement joins TRBV15 to TRBJ1-1, with no clear D. The V and J ends lost 0 bases and 7 bases respectively, with 9 bases between them. CDR3 length equals 13 residues. From germline, CDR1 is LNHNV and CDR2 YYDKDF (reference sequence). CDR3 DNA: TGTGCCACCAGCAGAGATGGGCACCTTGAAGCTTTCTTT. Its translation is CATSRDGHLEAFF. Full variable domain (rest looked up from reference TRBV15 and TRBJ1-1): DAMVIQNPRYQVTQFGKPVTLSCSQTLNHNVMYWYQQKSSQAPKLLFHYYDKDFNNEADTPDNFQSRRPNTSFCFLDIRSPGLGDTAMYLCATSRDGHLEAFFGQGTRLTVV.

The genes are TRBV5-4 and TRBJ2-1; the D gene is possibly TRBD2 (7 bases). CDR1 SGHNT and CDR2 YYREEE come from the germline V gene (reference sequence). The CDR3 has 15 residues. V was shortened by 9 bases and J by 9 bases, with 25 bases between the two germline ends. The DNA for the CDR3 is TGTGCCACCGCGCTTGGGGGGGCGGGGCCCGTTGAGCAGTTCTTC. Residues: CATALGGAGPVEQFF.

The V gene is TRBV12-3 or TRBV12-4, the J gene TRBJ1-1, with D maybe TRBD1 (5 bases). Trimming left V 3 bases short and J 6 bases short, with 8 bases between. The CDR3 spans 12 residues. Here the CDR3 DNA reads TGTGCCAGCAGTTTCGGGGGTCCTGAAGCTTTCTTT. Translation gives CASSFGGPEAFF.

The chain couples TRBV5-1 to TRBJ1-3; 9 bases map to TRBD1. J lost 0 bases, V lost 0 bases, and 7 bases had no gene match. Germline V gene data show CDR1 as SGHRS and CDR2 as YFSETQ. There are 18 residues in the CDR3. Here the CDR3 reads CASSLAGTGTSSGNTIYF. CDR3 DNA sequence: TGCGCCAGCAGCTTGGCCGGGACAGGGACTTCCTCTGGAAACACCATATATTTT.

The chain links TRBV10-3 to TRBJ2-1; TRBD1 aligns across 7 bases. The CDR3 has 13 residues. V shed 10 bases and J 0 bases; nucleotides not matched to a gene: 3. The V gene's germline CDR1 is ENHRY and CDR2 SYGVKD. The CDR3 loop is CATRGSSYNEQFF. The CDR3 DNA reads TGTGCCACCAGGGGGAGCTCCTACAATGAGCAGTTCTTC.

The chain uses TRBV28 and TRBJ1-4; TRBD1 matches at 9 bases. V was pared by 5 bases and J by 3 bases, with 4 bases of the junction left unmatched. In germline, CDR1 is MDHEN, CDR2 SYDVKM. CDR3 length: 15 amino acids. DNA for the CDR3: TGTGCCAGCAGTGCACAGGGGGCGCCTAATGAAAAACTGTTTTTT. It encodes CASSAQGAPNEKLFF. Full variable domain (outside the CDR3, taken from reference TRBV28 and TRBJ1-4): DVKVTQSSRYLVKRTGEKVFLECVQDMDHENMFWYRQDPGLGLRLIYFSYDVKMKEKGDIPEGYSVSREKKERFSLILESASTNQTSMYLCASSAQGAPNEKLFFGSGTQLSVL.

V and J are TRBV6-1 and TRBJ2-7; perhaps TRBD2 as D (6 bases). The CDR3 is 13 residues long. The germline gives CDR1 MNHNS, CDR2 SASEGT. V lost 3 bases and J 2 bases, leaving 8 bases between the germline ends. For the CDR3, the DNA is TGTGCCAGCAGTGAGCGGGGACCCTACGAGCAGTACTTC. Its protein product is CASSERGPYEQYF.